A selection of T cell receptor beta chains follows, all from one sample in a study of cytomegalovirus exposure and HLA in healthy donors. The repertoire was sequenced with immunoSEQ multiplex PCR; TCRdb's copy has only in-frame clones and lacks some. The sample contains approximately 60,000 clones, about 92% of which appear only once. The sample was PBMCs. The receptors shown here come from a woman in her late teens or twenties in good health and CMV-seronegative. Both conserved end residues are part of each CDR3. A D gene is named only where the DNA matches it firmly. Size values are once, few and many counts, or a class for expanded clones, and some rows have none.

size,V,D,J,DNA,CDR3
.,TRBV11-2,.,TRBJ1-4,TGTGCCAGCAGCTTAGTTCGGACATCGGCTAATGAAAAACTGTTTTTT,CASSLVRTSANEKLFF
.,TRBV5-6,TRBD2,TRBJ2-5,TGTGCCAGCAGCTTAGGGACTAGCGGGAGAATGTGGGAGACCCAGTACTTC,CASSLGTSGRMWETQYF
.,TRBV7-6,TRBD1,TRBJ1-4,TGTGCCAGCAGCTTAAGGCAGGGGGATGAAAAACTGTTTTTT,CASSLRQGDEKLFF
.,TRBV29-1,.,TRBJ1-2,TGCAGCGTTGTCCCGTATGGCTACACCTTC,CSVVPYGYTF
.,TRBV10-2,.,TRBJ2-7,TGCGCCAGCAGTGAGTCGTCGGCAGGATCCCCCTACGAGCAGTACTTC,CASSESSAGSPYEQYF
.,TRBV4-3,.,TRBJ2-6,TGCGCCAGCAGCCAAGACTGGCGGGCTGGGGCCAACGTCCTGACTTTC,CASSQDWRAGANVLTF
.,TRBV5-1,TRBD1,TRBJ1-2,TGCGCCAGCAGCTTGCAGGGGGTCGACAACTATGGCTACACCTTC,CASSLQGVDNYGYTF
.,TRBV11-2,TRBD2,TRBJ2-1,TGTGCCAGCAGTCGGCTGATCACTAGCGGGAGAGGGAATGAGCAGTTCTTC,CASSRLITSGRGNEQFF
.,TRBV10-3,TRBD1,TRBJ1-1,TGTGCCATCGCTGTTGACAGGGGGAAGACTGAAGCTTTCTTT,CAIAVDRGKTEAFF
.,TRBV27,TRBD1,TRBJ1-4,TGTGCCAGCAGCGAGACAGGGCTGGAAGAAAAACTGTTTTTT,CASSETGLEEKLFF
.,TRBV5-6,TRBD2,TRBJ2-7,TGTGCCAGCAGCTTGGAACGGGGGGTACGCGAGCAGTACTTC,CASSLERGVREQYF
.,TRBV7-2,TRBD2,TRBJ2-3,TGTGCCAGCACCAATCGAATCCGGGGGGTCCCAGATACGCAGTATTTT,CASTNRIRGVPDTQYF
once,TRBV5-4,.,TRBJ1-1,TGTGCCAGCAGCAGGAGGGCGGGGAACACTGAAGCTTTCTTT,CASSRRAGNTEAFF
.,TRBV15,.,TRBJ1-5,TGTGCCACTGGCAACAGGCTTAGCAATCAGCCCCAGCATTTT,CATGNRLSNQPQHF
once,TRBV6-5,TRBD1,TRBJ2-7,TGTGCCAGCAGTTACGGCGGGACAGGGACGTACGAGCAGTACTTC,CASSYGGTGTYEQYF
.,TRBV29-1,.,TRBJ1-1,TGCAGCGTCCAGGGAGGGACGTACGCTGAAGCTTTCTTT,CSVQGGTYAEAFF